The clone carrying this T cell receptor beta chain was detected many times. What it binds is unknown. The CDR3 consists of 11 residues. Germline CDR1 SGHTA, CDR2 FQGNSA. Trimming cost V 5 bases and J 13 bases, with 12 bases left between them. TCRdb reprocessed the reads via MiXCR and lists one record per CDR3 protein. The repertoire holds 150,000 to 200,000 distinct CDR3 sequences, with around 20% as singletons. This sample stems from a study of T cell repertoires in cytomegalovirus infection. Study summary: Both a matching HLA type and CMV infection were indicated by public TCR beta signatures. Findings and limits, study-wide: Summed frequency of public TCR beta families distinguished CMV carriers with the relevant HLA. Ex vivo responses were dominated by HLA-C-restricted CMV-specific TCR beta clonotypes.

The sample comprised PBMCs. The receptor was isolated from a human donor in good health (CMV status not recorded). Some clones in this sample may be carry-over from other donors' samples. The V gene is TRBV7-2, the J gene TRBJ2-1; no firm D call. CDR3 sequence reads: CASSAQDLQFF. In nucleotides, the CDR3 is TGTGCCAGCAGCGCCCAAGACCTCCAGTTCTTC.